This T cell receptor beta chain was sequenced in a study of cytomegalovirus exposure and HLA in healthy donors listed by TCRdb under 2017. Regarding the study in general: An earlier analysis of approximately 550 of the donors reported approximately 290 Gb of sequence data and more than 90 million unique TCR beta sequences from 150 million to 200 million T cells. HLA typing covered class I and class II loci at four-digit resolution. Typing coverage varied by locus: roughly 620-640 donors for A, B, C, DRB1 and DQB1; roughly 520 for DQA1; about 590 for DPA1; 450 to 480 for DPB1. Among around 400 genotyped donors of the cohort, an average of approximately 200,000 unique TCR beta nucleotide sequences was sequenced per donor, of which about 18% were non-productive. In addition to the first cohort of approximately 670 subjects, a separate validation cohort of 120 different subjects was used. Alongside the repertoire data, information on donor age, sex, ethnicity and CMV serostatus was compiled. An earlier analysis of nearly 600 of the donors applied high-throughput TCR beta sequencing to assess whether each TCR beta V gene segment acted as functional or pseudogenic. To predict cytomegalovirus infection status, the study combined high-throughput TCR immunosequencing, statistical association of individual TCRs with disease status, and machine learning. Genome-wide SNP genotypes for about 60% of the roughly 700 donors were used in a later genetic analysis, which treated that subset as a discovery cohort. The study used immunosequencing to profile the T cell repertoires of approximately 630 subjects and linked those repertoires to cytomegalovirus serostatus. Among the approximately 400 genotyped donors, roughly 80% belonged to the genetic ancestry cluster associated with self-reported Caucasian donors. A later analysis re-examined previously published TCR beta repertoires from roughly 650 donors and added high-resolution HLA genotyping to investigate patterns of TCR occurrence. The study aimed to test whether signatures of past pathogen exposure could be identified by cataloging public T cell receptors. An early release covering roughly 600 HLA-typed donors comprised about 290 gigabases of sequencing data and tens of millions of unique TCR sequences. The later analysis used no new phenotypic data to find candidate immune exposures, relying instead on TCR beta sequences and their occurrence across donors. All discovery cohort repertoires had been generated using a single sequencing platform. Because of strong linkage in the cohort, roughly five DR-DQ haplotypes were treated as single units for association and clustering. General conclusions and limits of the study: Because the 87-base-pair reads could not distinguish some IMGT-functional V segments, including TRBV6-2 and TRBV6-3, those segments were excluded. The presence/absence analyses assumed that sequencing depth was roughly uniform across donors, and that assumption may not be true. Three of the identified cytomegalovirus-associated TCR beta chains were confirmed in vitro to be specific for cytomegalovirus antigens. In a later analysis, HLA-associated TCR beta chains were found to be more clonally expanded and to have lower generation probabilities than equally common non-associated chains. It was suggested by the authors that the approach could potentially be generalized to other disease states and immunological phenotypes. Correlated functional status among segregating V segments might reflect linkage disequilibrium, but an unknown experimental factor could not be ruled out. CMV serostatus was the only immune exposure information available for the cohort. The study gave a list of roughly 150 TCR beta chains associated with cytomegalovirus. In a later analysis, most CMV-associated TCR beta chains were found to appear HLA-restricted, with HLA associations seemingly driven largely by CMV exposure. A cluster of highly shared sequence variants was judged likely to be a technical artifact of the sequencing pipeline. A further reported finding was that TCR beta sequences accurately predicted the HLA-A and HLA-B alleles for most subjects in the first cohort. In an earlier analysis of fewer than 750 of the donors, most TCR beta V segments were observed in productive rearrangements about 90% or about 30% of the time, broadly matching IMGT annotations. An association between a missense DCLRE1C variant and V-gene and J-gene trimming of TCR beta chains was found in a later genetic analysis and replicated in an independent cohort. Because HLA typing was missing for some donors at each locus, association tests included only the typed subset. In a later analysis, several top co-occurrence clusters were reported to appear linked to parvovirus B19, influenza, CMV and Epstein-Barr virus. In a later analysis, 15,000 to 20,000 TCR beta sequences were associated with specific HLA alleles at a false discovery rate of 0.05. Because counts were too low, fewer than 20 rarely observed V segments, including chromosome 9 orphons, were excluded from the earlier analysis of 587 of the donors. The cohort was sequenced for TCR beta chains only, and without alpha or paired-chain data the features that could be detected were limited. The classifier was reported to diagnose cytomegalovirus status with high specificity and sensitivity in both the original cohort and the validation cohort. In a later analysis, the rate of TCR association differed among HLA loci, with DRB1 alleles having the most associated TCRs and HLA-C alleles having the fewest. In a later genetic analysis, fewer N-insertions in productive TCRs were reported among donors in an Asian-associated ancestry cluster than the approximately 670-donor mean. When HLA alleles, especially DR and DQ, strongly co-occurred, attributing TCR associations to individual alleles was difficult. While some public TCRs were present in many individuals, most TCR sequences turned up only very rarely across donors.

The CDR1 and CDR2 encoded by the germline V gene are SNHLY and FYNNEI. The CDR3 sequence holds 16 residues, the cysteine and phenylalanine included. Only the CDR3 part of the read is kept: 48 bases, read in frame from the first base. The cohort comprised fewer than 750 healthy bone marrow donors. At the time of sampling, all cohort members were nominally healthy, though unrecorded immune exposures were likely present. The donor tested CMV seropositive, placing the donor among the approximately 290 seropositive members of the cohort. Each donor provided a peripheral blood sample, and peripheral blood mononuclear cells were used for TCR beta sequencing. Genomic DNA was extracted from the blood cell samples with the Qiagen DNeasy Blood Extraction Kit. The library came from the immunoSEQ multiplex PCR assay. For the multiplex PCR, a mixture combining 60 forward primers for TCR Vbeta segments and 13 reverse primers for TCR Jbeta segments was used. The CDR3 region of rearranged TCR beta genes was amplified from genomic DNA by a multiplex PCR assay. Amplified TCR beta libraries were sequenced as 87-base-pair reads on the Illumina HiSeq System. The authors' pipeline ran thus. A later analysis counted 75 million to 100 million unique TCR beta chains across the 500 to 850 repertoires, and some 12 million of these chains were shared by at least two donors. A nearest-neighbor algorithm error-corrected the raw reads and collapsed the reads into unique sequences, merging closely related sequences to remove PCR and sequencing errors. Alignment of CDR3 sequences to IMGT reference sequences was used to assign V, D and J gene segments. For a sequence to be retained, at least a six-nucleotide match to both a V gene segment and a J gene segment was required. Rearrangements were classified as productive when the CDR3 lacked stop codons and remained in frame with V and J, and all other rearrangements were classified as non-productive. Following IMGT convention, CDR3 was defined as the stretch from the second conserved V-encoded cysteine to the conserved J-encoded phenylalanine. Sequences without an unambiguous match to a single V gene segment were excluded from the earlier analysis of 500 to 700 of the donors. In an earlier analysis of some 590 of the donors, a V segment was called functional when productive rearrangements were above 56.7%, and segregating when the standard deviation between donors exceeded 5%. A statistical classification framework was built for diagnosing cytomegalovirus status from the catalog of TCR beta chain sequences. In a later analysis, V and J genes were assigned by comparing TCR nucleotide sequences against IMGT/GENE-DB human TR gene sequences. In a later analysis, CDR3 sequences and most-parsimonious VDJ recombination scenarios were assigned using the TCRdist pipeline. In a later analysis, every TCR beta chain was defined by the combination of its CDR3 amino acid sequence and its V-gene family, and reads without a unique V-gene family were dropped. To address suspected cross-contamination and a sequencing artifact, a later analysis removed roughly 640 highly shared, low-generation-probability nucleotide sequences. A later analysis calculated a clonal expansion index for each public chain from normalized within-repertoire ranks of inferred template counts. In a later analysis, generation probabilities were computed using a VDJ recombination model fitted to out-of-frame rearrangements, and the results were checked against IGoR. A later analysis scored TCR-TCR, TCR-HLA and TCR-CMV co-occurrence with hypergeometric tests, applying a repertoire-size bias correction to TCR pairs. To estimate false discovery rates, a later analysis permuted the HLA or CMV assignments 20 times. In a later analysis, co-occurring TCRs were grouped with DBSCAN, and TCRdist sequence similarity was added when clustering was performed within HLA-allele-positive subsets. Repertoires with fewer than 30,000 or more than 120,000 public chains, plus five repertoires with anomalous nucleotide sharing, were excluded from co-occurrence clustering. TCRdb holds this immuneACCESS table with in-frame rearrangements only. Some clones are missing; in checked studies, unresolved V genes explain under half, and the rest has no known cause. V and J calls and clone size are copied from that table; D and trimming were computed from the DNA. The sample table records around 150,000 clones; 70% to 85% of these occur just once. Around 4.5% of the sample lies in the top ten.

Details on this clone: What antigen it recognizes has not been identified. Base qualities are not provided; no much larger clone lies one nucleotide away.

Sequencing was carried out using PBMCs. The clonotype originates from a man in his forties in good health and CMV-seropositive. The rearrangement combines TRBV2 with TRBJ1-2; a weak D assignment points to TRBD1 (5 bases agree). The bases read TGTGTCAAAGACGAGAGCACAGGTCGGTTGGGGTATGGCTACACCTTC. The resulting protein is CVKDESTGRLGYGYTF.